This paragraph covers one T cell receptor (beta chain) sequence. Antigen specificity is unknown. TCRdb itself ran the reads through MiXCR, one entry per CDR3 protein. The table lists about 830,000 distinct CDR3 sequences, roughly 33% of them singletons, with roughly 12% in the top ten. Between the trimmed V and J ends, which lost 0 bases and 7 bases, there was a span of 16 bases. The CDR3 is made up of 15 amino acids. The V gene's germline CDR1 is SGDLS and CDR2 YYNGEE. The data originate from a study of T cell repertoires in cytomegalovirus infection. Study overall: Public TCR beta signatures were indicative of both CMV infection and a matching HLA type. Study conclusions and caveats: Dominant in the ex vivo response were TCR beta clonotypes restricted by HLA-C and specific for CMV.

The chain couples TRBV9 to TRBJ1-1; D is undetermined. The sample here was cultured CD8+ T cells from PBMCs, taken from culture after CMV antigen stimulation. The origin of this receptor is a human donor in good health (CMV status not recorded). Some clones in this sample may be carry-over from other donors' samples. In DNA form, the CDR3 reads TGTGCCAGCAGCGTAGCCCGGCCAAGTACAGTTGAAGCTTTCTTT. Its translation: CASSVARPSTVEAFF.